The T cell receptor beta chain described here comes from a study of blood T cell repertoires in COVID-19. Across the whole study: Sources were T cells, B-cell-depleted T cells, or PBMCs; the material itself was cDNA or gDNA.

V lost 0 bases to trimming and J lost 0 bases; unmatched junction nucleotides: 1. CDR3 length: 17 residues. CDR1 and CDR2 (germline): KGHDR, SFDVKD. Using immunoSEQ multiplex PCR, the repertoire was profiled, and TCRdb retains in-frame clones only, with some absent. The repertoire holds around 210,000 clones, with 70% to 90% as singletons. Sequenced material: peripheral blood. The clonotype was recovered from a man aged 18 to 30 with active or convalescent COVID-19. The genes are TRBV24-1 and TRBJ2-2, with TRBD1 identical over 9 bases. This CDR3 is CATSDLTGGSNTGELFF. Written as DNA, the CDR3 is TGTGCCACCAGTGATTTGACAGGGGGCTCGAACACCGGGGAGCTGTTTTTT.